This TCR beta chain originates from a study of vaccination effects on CD4 cells after COVID-19. The study, taken as a whole, reports: The study, lacking early post-infection timepoints, had few convalescent patients. Clones of infection and vaccine origin contracted markedly late after vaccination.

Germline-derived CDR1 and CDR2 are ENHRY and SYGVKD. Trimming cost V 9 bases and J 4 bases; bases outside gene matches: 8. The CDR3 is made up of 14 amino acids. Expansion with viral peptide pools was applied to antigen-specific CD4+ T cells by the ViraFEST assay prior to sequencing. Subsequent to approximately 9 days of culture, CD4+ T cells were isolated. Either the BNT162b2 or mRNA-1273 vaccine was given to participants in two doses. Vaccine recipients had no previous SARS-CoV-2 infection; their nucleocapsid antibodies were negative. The assay was immunoSEQ multiplex PCR, and TCRdb's table has in-frame clones only and misses some. Among roughly 43,000 clones listed, over 60% were seen once. This clone was picked up a small number of times. Antigen specificity is unknown.

Source: CD4+ T cells from PBMCs cultured with HCoV-OC43 spike peptides, taken after COVID-19 vaccination. Subset denoted: HCoV-OC43 spike overlapping peptide pool stimulation. This TCR came from a human donor who received a COVID-19 vaccine. The chain joins TRBV10-3 to TRBJ2-1, with TRBD2 matching 8 bases. CDR3 DNA sequence: TGTGCCATTAGACCACGGGGGGGGTACAATGAGCAGTTCTTC. This sequence encodes CAIRPRGGYNEQFF.